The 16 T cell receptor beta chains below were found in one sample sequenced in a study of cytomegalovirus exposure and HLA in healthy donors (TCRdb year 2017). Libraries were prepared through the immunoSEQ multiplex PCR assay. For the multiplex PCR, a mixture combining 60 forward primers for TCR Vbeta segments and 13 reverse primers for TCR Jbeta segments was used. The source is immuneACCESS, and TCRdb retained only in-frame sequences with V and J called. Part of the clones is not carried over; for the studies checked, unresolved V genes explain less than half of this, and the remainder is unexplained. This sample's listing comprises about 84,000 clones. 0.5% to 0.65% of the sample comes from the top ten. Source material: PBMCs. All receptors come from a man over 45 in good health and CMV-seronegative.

The CDR3 reads CASSIGAVLTYEQYF. The CDR3, as DNA: TGTGCCAGTAGTATAGGGGCAGTATTAACCTACGAGCAGTACTTC. This sequence joins TRBV19 and TRBJ2-7; D is undetermined. Between the trimmed V and J ends, which lost 1 base and 2 bases, there was a span of 12 bases. The CDR3 is made up of 15 amino acids. Per germline, CDR1 LNHDA and CDR2 SQIVND (reference sequence).

The chain's CDR3 is CSVGGGAAKNIQYF. The CDR3 region has the DNA TGCAGCGTTGGTGGGGGGGCCGCCAAAAACATTCAGTACTTC. The rearrangement uses TRBV29-1 and TRBJ2-4; perhaps TRBD2 as D (7 bases). CDR1 SQVTM and CDR2 ANQGSEA come from the germline V gene. Trimming took 4 bases from V and 1 from J, leaving 11 bases between them. The length of the CDR3 is 14 residues.

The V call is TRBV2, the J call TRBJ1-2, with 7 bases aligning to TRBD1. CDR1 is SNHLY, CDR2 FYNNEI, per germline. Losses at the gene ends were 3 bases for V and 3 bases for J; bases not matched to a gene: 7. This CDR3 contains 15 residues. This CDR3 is CASSDQGVYDYGYTF. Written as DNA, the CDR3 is TGTGCCAGCAGTGATCAGGGGGTGTACGACTATGGCTACACCTTC.

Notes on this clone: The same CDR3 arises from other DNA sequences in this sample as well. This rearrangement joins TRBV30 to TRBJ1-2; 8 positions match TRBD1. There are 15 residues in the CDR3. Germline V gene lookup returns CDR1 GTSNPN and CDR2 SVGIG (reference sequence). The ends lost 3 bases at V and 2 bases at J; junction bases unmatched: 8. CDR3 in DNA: TGTGCCTGGAGAAGGCAGGGGGCGTTAAACTATGGCTACACCTTC. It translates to CAWRRQGALNYGYTF. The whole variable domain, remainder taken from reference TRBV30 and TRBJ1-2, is SQTIHQWPATLVQPVGSPLSLECTVEGTSNPNLYWYRQAAGRGLQLLFYSVGIGQISSEVPQNLSASRPQDRQFILSSKKLLLSDSGFYLCAWRRQGALNYGYTFGSGTRLTVV.

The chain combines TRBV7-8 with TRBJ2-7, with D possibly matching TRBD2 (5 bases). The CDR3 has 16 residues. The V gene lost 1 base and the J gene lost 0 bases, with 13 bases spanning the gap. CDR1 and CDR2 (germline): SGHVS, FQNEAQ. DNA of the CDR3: TGTGCCAGCAGCTTAGTCGGGCTAGCTGGCTCCTACGAGCAGTACTTC. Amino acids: CASSLVGLAGSYEQYF.

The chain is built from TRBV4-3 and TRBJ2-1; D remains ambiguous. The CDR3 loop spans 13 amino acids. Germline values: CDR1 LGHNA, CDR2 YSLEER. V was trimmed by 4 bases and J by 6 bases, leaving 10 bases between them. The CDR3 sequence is CASSPRLSNEQFF. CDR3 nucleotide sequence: TGCGCCAGCAGCCCAAGACTGAGCAATGAGCAGTTCTTC.

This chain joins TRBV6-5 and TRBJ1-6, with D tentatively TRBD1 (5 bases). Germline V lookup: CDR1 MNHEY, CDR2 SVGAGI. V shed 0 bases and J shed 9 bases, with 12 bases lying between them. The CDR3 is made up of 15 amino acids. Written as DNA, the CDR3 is TGTGCCAGCAGTTACTCGGGGCGGGATACTTCACCCCTCCACTTT. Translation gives CASSYSGRDTSPLHF.

CDR3 sequence (DNA): TGTGCCAGCAGCTCCCTCCACAATCCCTACGAGCAGTACTTC. It yields the protein CASSSLHNPYEQYF. The V gene is TRBV7-3, the J gene TRBJ2-7; unclear D gene. Trimming removed 4 bases from V and 2 bases from J, with 12 bases in between. Germline lookup yields CDR1 SGHTA and CDR2 FQGTGA. The CDR3 length is 14 residues.

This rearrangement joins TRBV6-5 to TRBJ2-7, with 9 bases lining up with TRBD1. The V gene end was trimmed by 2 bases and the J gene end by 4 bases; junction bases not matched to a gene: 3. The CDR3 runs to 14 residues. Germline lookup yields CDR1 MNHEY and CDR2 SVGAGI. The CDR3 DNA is TGTGCCAGCAGTTACGATGGACAGGGGTACGAGCAGTACTTC. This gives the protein CASSYDGQGYEQYF.

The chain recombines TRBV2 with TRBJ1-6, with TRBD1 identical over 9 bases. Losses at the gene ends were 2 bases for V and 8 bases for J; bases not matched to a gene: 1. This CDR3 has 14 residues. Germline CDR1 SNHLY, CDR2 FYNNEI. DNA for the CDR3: TGTGCCAGCAGTGAACGGACAGGGGATTCACCCCTCCACTTT. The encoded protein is CASSERTGDSPLHF.

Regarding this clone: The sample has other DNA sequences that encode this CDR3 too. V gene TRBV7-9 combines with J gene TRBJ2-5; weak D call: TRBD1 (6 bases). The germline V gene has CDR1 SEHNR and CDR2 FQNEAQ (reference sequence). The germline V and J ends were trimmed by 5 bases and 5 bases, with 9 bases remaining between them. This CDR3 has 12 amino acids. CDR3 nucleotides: TGTGCCAGCAGCCCTAGGGGGGAGACCCAGTACTTC. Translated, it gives CASSPRGETQYF.

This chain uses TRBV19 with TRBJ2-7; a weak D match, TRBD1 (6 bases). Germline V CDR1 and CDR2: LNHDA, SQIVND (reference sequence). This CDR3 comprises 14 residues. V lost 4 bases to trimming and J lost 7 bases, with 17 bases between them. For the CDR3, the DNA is TGTGCCAGTAGTAATGCCGGGACATCGGGGGAGCAGTACTTC. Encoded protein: CASSNAGTSGEQYF. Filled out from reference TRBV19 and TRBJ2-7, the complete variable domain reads DGGITQSPKYLFRKEGQNVTLSCEQNLNHDAMYWYRQDPGQGLRLIYYSQIVNDFQKGDIAEGYSVSREKKESFPLTVTSAQKNPTAFYLCASSNAGTSGEQYFGPGTRLTVT.

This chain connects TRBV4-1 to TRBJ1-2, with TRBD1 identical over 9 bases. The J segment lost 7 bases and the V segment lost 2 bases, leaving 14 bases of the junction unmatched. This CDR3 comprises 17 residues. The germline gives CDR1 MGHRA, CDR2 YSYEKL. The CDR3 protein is CASSQILRDRENRGYTF. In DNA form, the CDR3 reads TGCGCCAGCAGCCAAATACTCCGGGACAGGGAAAATCGTGGCTACACCTTC.

The CDR3 nucleotides are TGTGCCAGCAGGAAAGGACTAGCGGACTACAATGAGCAGTTCTTC. Its protein is CASRKGLADYNEQFF. The V gene is TRBV6-1, the J gene TRBJ2-1, with 10 bases that match TRBD2. This CDR3 spans 15 amino acids. CDR1 and CDR2 from the germline V gene are MNHNS and SASEGT. Unmatched junction bases numbered 5, after V lost 6 bases and J lost 3 bases.

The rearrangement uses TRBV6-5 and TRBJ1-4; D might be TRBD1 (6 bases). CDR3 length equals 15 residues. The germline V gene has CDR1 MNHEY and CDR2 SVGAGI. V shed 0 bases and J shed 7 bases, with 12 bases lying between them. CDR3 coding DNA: TGTGCCAGCAGTTACTCGAGCAGGGGTGGTGAAAAACTGTTTTTT. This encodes CASSYSSRGGEKLFF.

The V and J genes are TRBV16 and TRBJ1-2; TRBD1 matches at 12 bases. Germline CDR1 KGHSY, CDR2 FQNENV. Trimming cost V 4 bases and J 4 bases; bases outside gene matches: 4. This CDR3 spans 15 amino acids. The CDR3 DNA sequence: TGTGCCAGCAGCCCCGGGACAGGGGGCTTCTATGGCTACACCTTC. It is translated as CASSPGTGGFYGYTF.